The next 18 T cell receptor beta chains were all read from a single sample in a study of spatial heterogeneity in lung cancer. MiXCR was run by TCRdb on the 5' RACE reads, yielding one entry per CDR3 protein. The table shows about 52,000 distinct CDR3 sequences, with roughly 7% occurring only once. Time point in this sample: sample taken at primary tumor resection. Without sorting, whole RNA was sequenced from tumor, nontumor lung or frozen PBMC. The sample in question was PBMCs, obtained at surgery. These TCRs come from a female donor with early-stage non-small cell lung cancer.

This clonotype was observed many times. The gene calls are TRBV28 and TRBJ2-3, with 9 bases identical to TRBD1. Germline assignment: CDR1 MDHEN and CDR2 SYDVKM. This CDR3 is 15 amino acids long. V lost 6 bases, J lost 5 bases, and 9 bases stayed unmatched. The CDR3 region is CASSPGTGWGDTQYF. The CDR3 DNA reads as TGTGCCAGCAGCCCCGGGACAGGGTGGGGAGATACGCAGTATTTT. Looking up the rest from reference TRBV28 and TRBJ2-3 gives the full variable domain: DVKVTQSSRYLVKRTGEKVFLECVQDMDHENMFWYRQDPGLGLRLIYFSYDVKMKEKGDIPEGYSVSREKKERFSLILESASTNQTSMYLCASSPGTGWGDTQYFGPGTRLTVL.

This clonotype was recorded once. This may come from a read error, since a much larger clone is one base off. The gene calls are TRBV28 and TRBJ1-6, with 9 nucleotides matching TRBD1. This CDR3 contains 17 residues. CDR1 and CDR2 from the germline V gene are MDHEN and SYDVKM. Unmatched junction bases numbered 10, after V lost 7 bases and J lost 3 bases. The CDR3 DNA reads TGTGCCAGCACGGGACAGGGCTACCGACTCTATAATTCACCCCTCCACTTT. Translating gives CASTGQGYRLYNSPLHF.

V usage is TRBV5-1 and J usage is TRBJ2-7, with TRBD2 as a possible D gene (6 bases). CDR3 length: 15 residues. V lost 2 bases to trimming and J lost 4 bases, with 16 bases between them. The germline V gene has CDR1 SGHRS and CDR2 YFSETQ. This CDR3 is CASSFGTPEIYEQYF. The CDR3 DNA reads TGCGCCAGCAGCTTTGGGACTCCAGAAATTTACGAGCAGTACTTC.

The V call is TRBV12-3 or TRBV12-4, the J call TRBJ1-5; 9 positions agree with TRBD1. J was trimmed by 6 bases and V by 6 bases; bases with no gene match: 9. The CDR3 totals 15 residues. CDR3: CASSPGQGMGQPQHF. The CDR3, as DNA: TGTGCCAGCAGCCCGGGACAGGGAATGGGTCAGCCCCAGCATTTT.

This clonotype was seen repeatedly, ten times or more. This chain connects TRBV4-2 to TRBJ1-4; unclear D gene. The CDR3 loop spans 12 amino acids. V shed 0 bases and J shed 6 bases, with 2 bases lying between them. Looked up from germline, CDR1 is LGHNA and CDR2 is YNFKEQ. The CDR3 region is CASSQDHEKLFF. The CDR3 nucleotides read TGTGCCAGCAGCCAAGATCATGAAAAACTGTTTTTT.

The table lists this clonotype with many counts. The CDR3 loop reads CASSSGGLTDTQYF. In DNA, the CDR3 is TGCGCCAGCAGCTCCGGGGGCTTGACAGATACGCAGTATTTT. This chain joins TRBV5-1 and TRBJ2-3, with D perhaps matching TRBD1 or TRBD2 (6 bases each). V lost 3 bases, J lost 3 bases, and 11 bases lay in between. The CDR3 length is 14 residues. CDR1 is SGHRS and CDR2 is YFSETQ in the germline V gene.

In its sample, this clonotype was seen a few times. The chain carries TRBV7-2 and TRBJ1-1, with unresolved D. Germline V CDR1 and CDR2: SGHTA, FQGNSA. With 1 base removed from V and 2 bases from J, the gap between germline ends came to 8 bases. CDR3 length equals 14 residues. CDR3 bases: TGTGCCAGCAGCTTAGACCCGGACAACACTGAAGCTTTCTTT. It encodes CASSLDPDNTEAFF.

The V gene is TRBV28, the J gene TRBJ1-5; D call uncertain. In germline, CDR1 is MDHEN, CDR2 SYDVKM. The CDR3 covers 12 residues. V lost 3 bases to trimming and J lost 5 bases, with 5 bases between them. The CDR3 sequence is CASSLTDQPQHF. CDR3 DNA: TGTGCCAGCAGTTTGACTGATCAGCCCCAGCATTTT.

This clonotype was counted at least ten times. The chain couples TRBV7-2 to TRBJ2-3; 12 nucleotides line up with TRBD2. V lost 0 bases, J lost 10 bases, and 11 bases stayed unmatched. This CDR3 comprises 17 residues. Germline CDR1 reads SGHTA; CDR2 reads FQGNSA. This chain's CDR3 is CASSLAPTSGGLGPQYF. The CDR3 region has the DNA TGTGCCAGCAGCTTAGCCCCGACTAGCGGGGGCCTGGGGCCGCAGTATTTT. The whole variable domain, filled in from reference TRBV7-2 and TRBJ2-3, reads GAGVSQSPSNKVTEKGKDVELRCDPISGHTALYWYRQSLGQGLEFLIYFQGNSAPDKSGLPSDRFSAERTGGSVSTLTIQRTQQEDSAVYLCASSLAPTSGGLGPQYFGPGTRLTVL.

This clonotype showed up just a few times. The chain has TRBV7-7 and TRBJ2-5; no clear D gene. CDR3 length equals 14 residues. Per germline, CDR1 SSHAT and CDR2 FNYEAQ (reference sequence). Trimming took 3 bases from V and 1 from J, leaving 9 bases between them. The CDR3 sequence is CASSFPGTQETQYF. The CDR3 DNA is TGTGCCAGCAGCTTCCCCGGCACCCAAGAGACCCAGTACTTC.

This clonotype has ten or more counts. This chain uses TRBV5-1 with TRBJ2-3, with D possibly TRBD1 on 6 matching bases. The V end was cut by 4 bases, the J end by 2 bases, with 14 bases between. CDR3 size: 15 residues. Per the germline V gene, CDR1 is SGHRS and CDR2 is YFSETQ. The CDR3 DNA reads as TGCGCCAGCAGCATAGTAGGGGGAGACACAGATACGCAGTATTTT. Amino acid sequence: CASSIVGGDTDTQYF.

The CDR3 nucleotides are TGTGCCAGCGGGGCCAGGACTACCCCGAGGGTGCAGTACTTC. It is translated as CASGARTTPRVQYF. The rearrangement links TRBV6-6 to TRBJ2-7; TRBD2 is a possible D gene (6 bases). CDR1 MNHNY and CDR2 SVGAGI come from the germline V gene (reference sequence). Trimming took 8 bases from V and 9 from J, leaving 23 bases between them. This CDR3 region has 14 residues.

The chain carries TRBV24-1 and TRBJ2-2; 10 positions agree with TRBD1. Germline CDR1 KGHDR, CDR2 SFDVKD. The ends lost 6 bases at V and 3 bases at J; junction bases unmatched: 12. The CDR3 extends over 18 amino acids. Written as DNA, the CDR3 is TGTGCCACCAGTTCTAGCGACAGGGGGCATCTAGACACCGGGGAGCTGTTTTTT. Its translation is CATSSSDRGHLDTGELFF.

This clonotype came up many times. This sequence joins TRBV10-3 and TRBJ2-3; maybe TRBD2 (5 bases). The V gene's germline CDR1 is ENHRY and CDR2 SYGVKD. V dropped 2 bases and J dropped 3 bases, with 15 bases sitting between them. There are 16 residues in the CDR3. The CDR3 coding sequence is TGTGCCATCAGTGAGGGTAGAACGGGGTTTACAGATACGCAGTATTTT. Its translation is CAISEGRTGFTDTQYF.

Concerning this clonotype: A read error is possible here, since a much larger clone lies one base away. The chain is built from TRBV25-1 and TRBJ1-2; D remains ambiguous. The CDR3 extends over 15 amino acids. CDR1 is MGHDK and CDR2 is SYGVNS in the germline V gene. CDR3 DNA sequence: TGTGCCAGCAGTGAATACGGGGTAACGAGCTATGGCTGCACCTTC. The encoded protein is CASSEYGVTSYGCTF.

This clonotype was detected ten times or more. This chain uses TRBV2 with TRBJ1-6; D is ambiguous. Trimming removed 6 bases from V and 3 bases from J, with 15 bases in between. CDR1 and CDR2 from the germline V gene are SNHLY and FYNNEI. The CDR3 has 16 amino acids. CDR3 protein: CASRYIGGSYNSPLHF. CDR3 in DNA: TGTGCCAGCAGATATATCGGCGGAAGCTATAATTCACCCCTCCACTTT.

This clonotype was counted many times. The J gene is TRBJ2-5, the V gene TRBV18, with a possible D match to TRBD2 (6 bases). Germline loops: CDR1 KGHSH, CDR2 LQKENI. Trimming took 4 bases from V and 0 from J, leaving 12 bases between them. This CDR3 comprises 15 residues. CDR3 sequence reads: CASSRGGGDQETQYF. CDR3 bases: TGTGCCAGCTCACGAGGCGGCGGGGACCAAGAGACCCAGTACTTC.

This clonotype was found many times. This chain links TRBV20-1 with TRBJ2-3; tentatively, D is TRBD2 (6 bases). The CDR3 loop spans 14 amino acids. Germline-derived CDR1 and CDR2 are DFQATT and SNEGSKA (reference sequence). Trimming shortened V by 7 bases and J by 3 bases, and 17 bases separated the two germline ends. CDR3 residues: CSGRGQGLTDTQYF. The CDR3 DNA sequence: TGCAGTGGGAGGGGTCAGGGCCTGACAGATACGCAGTATTTT.